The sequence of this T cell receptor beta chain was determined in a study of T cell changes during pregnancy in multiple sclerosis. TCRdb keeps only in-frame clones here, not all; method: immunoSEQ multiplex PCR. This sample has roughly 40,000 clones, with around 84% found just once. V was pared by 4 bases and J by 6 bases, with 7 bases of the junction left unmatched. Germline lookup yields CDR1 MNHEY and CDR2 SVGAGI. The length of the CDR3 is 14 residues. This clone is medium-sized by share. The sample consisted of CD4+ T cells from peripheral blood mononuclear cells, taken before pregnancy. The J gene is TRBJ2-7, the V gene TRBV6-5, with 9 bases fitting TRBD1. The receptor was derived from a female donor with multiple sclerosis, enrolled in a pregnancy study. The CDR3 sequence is CASSSGRTGVEQYF. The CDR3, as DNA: TGTGCCAGCAGTTCCGGACGGACAGGGGTCGAGCAGTACTTC.